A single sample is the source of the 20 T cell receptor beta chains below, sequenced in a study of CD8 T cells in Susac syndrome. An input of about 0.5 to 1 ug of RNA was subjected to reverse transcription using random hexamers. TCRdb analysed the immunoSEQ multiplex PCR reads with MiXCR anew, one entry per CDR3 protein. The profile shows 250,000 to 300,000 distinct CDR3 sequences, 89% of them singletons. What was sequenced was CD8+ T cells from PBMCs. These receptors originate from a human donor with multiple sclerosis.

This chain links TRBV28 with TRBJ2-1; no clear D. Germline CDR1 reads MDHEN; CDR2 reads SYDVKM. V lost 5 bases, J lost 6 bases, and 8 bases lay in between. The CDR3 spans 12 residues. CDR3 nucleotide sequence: TGTGCCAGCAGTGGACGAGGCAATGAGCAGTTCTTC. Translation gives CASSGRGNEQFF.

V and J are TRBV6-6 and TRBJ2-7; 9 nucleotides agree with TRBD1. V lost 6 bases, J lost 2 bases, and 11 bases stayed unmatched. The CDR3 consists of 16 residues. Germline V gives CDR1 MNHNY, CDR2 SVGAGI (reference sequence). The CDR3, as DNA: TGTGCCAGCAGGAGGACAGGGGCGAGGGGAACCTACGAGCAGTACTTC. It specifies CASRRTGARGTYEQYF.

DNA of the CDR3: TGTGCCAGCAGCCAAGATCCAAACAATGAGCAGTTCTTC. Residues: CASSQDPNNEQFF. This chain links TRBV3-1 with TRBJ2-1; D is unclear. The CDR3 is 13 residues long. The germline CDR1 and CDR2 sequences are LGHDT and YNNKEL (reference sequence). Trimming stripped 0 bases from V and 5 bases from J, with 5 bases between.

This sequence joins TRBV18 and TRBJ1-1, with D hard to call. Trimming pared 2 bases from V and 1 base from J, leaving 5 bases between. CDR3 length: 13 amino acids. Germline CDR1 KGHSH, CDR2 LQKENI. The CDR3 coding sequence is TGTGCCAGCTCACCAGTCGCGAACACTGAAGCTTTCTTT. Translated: CASSPVANTEAFF. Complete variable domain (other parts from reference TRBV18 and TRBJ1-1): NAGVMQNPRHLVRRRGQEARLRCSPMKGHSHVYWYRQLPEEGLKFMVYLQKENIIDESGMPKERFSAEFPKEGPSILRIQQVVRGDSAAYFCASSPVANTEAFFGQGTRLTVV.

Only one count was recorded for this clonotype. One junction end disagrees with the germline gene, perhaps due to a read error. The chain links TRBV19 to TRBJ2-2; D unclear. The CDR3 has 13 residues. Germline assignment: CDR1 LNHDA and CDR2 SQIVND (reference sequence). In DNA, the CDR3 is TGCGCCAGTAGTATAACGGACACCGGGGAGCTGTTTTTT. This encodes CASSITDTGELFF.

CDR3 DNA: TGCATGGCCTCGCCGCGGGGGAACGAGCAGTACTTC. It is translated as CMASPRGNEQYF. V and J are TRBV20-1 and TRBJ2-7; TRBD2 aligns across 7 bases. CDR3 length: 12 residues. Germline-derived CDR1 and CDR2 are DFQATT and SNEGSKA (reference sequence).

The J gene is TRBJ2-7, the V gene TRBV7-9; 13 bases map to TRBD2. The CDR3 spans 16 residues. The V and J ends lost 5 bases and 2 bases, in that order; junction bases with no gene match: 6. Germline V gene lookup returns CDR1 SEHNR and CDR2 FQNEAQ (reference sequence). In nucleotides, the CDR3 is TGTGCCAGCAGCAGAACGACTAGCGGGGGGCCCTACGAGCAGTACTTC. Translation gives CASSRTTSGGPYEQYF. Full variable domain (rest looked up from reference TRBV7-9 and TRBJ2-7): DTGVSQNPRHKITKRGQNVTFRCDPISEHNRLYWYRQTLGQGPEFLTYFQNEAQLEKSRLLSDRFSAERPKGSFSTLEIQRTEQGDSAMYLCASSRTTSGGPYEQYFGPGTRLTVT.

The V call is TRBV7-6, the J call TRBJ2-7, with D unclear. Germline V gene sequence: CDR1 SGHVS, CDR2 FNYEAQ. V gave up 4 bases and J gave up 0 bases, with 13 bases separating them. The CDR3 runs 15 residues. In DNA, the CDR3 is TGTGCCAGCAGCTCCGGATACGCTAGCTCCTACGAGCAGTACTTC. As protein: CASSSGYASSYEQYF.

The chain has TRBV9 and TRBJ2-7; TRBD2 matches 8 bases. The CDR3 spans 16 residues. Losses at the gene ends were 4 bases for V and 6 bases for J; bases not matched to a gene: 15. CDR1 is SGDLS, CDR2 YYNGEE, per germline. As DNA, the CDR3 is TGTGCCAGCAGCCCCACGGGGTTAGCGGGGTCGCCCGAGCAGTACTTC. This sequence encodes CASSPTGLAGSPEQYF. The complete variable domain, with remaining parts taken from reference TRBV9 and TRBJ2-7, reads DSGVTQTPKHLITATGQRVTLRCSPRSGDLSVYWYQQSLDQGLQFLIQYYNGEERAKGNILERFSAQQFPDLHSELNLSSLELGDSALYFCASSPTGLAGSPEQYFGPGTRLTVT.

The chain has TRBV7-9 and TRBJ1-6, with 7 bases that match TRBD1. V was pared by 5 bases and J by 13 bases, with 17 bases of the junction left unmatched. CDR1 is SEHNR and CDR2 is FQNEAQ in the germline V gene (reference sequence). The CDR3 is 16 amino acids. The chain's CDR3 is CASSPLGREGAPPLHF. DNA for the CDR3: TGTGCCAGCAGCCCATTGGGGAGGGAGGGGGCCCCTCCCCTCCACTTT.

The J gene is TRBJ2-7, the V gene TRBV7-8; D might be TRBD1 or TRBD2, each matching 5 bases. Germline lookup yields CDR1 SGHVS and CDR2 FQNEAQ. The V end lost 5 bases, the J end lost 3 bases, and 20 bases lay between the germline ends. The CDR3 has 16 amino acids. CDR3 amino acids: CASSQQGAVAGYEQYF. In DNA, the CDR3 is TGTGCCAGCAGCCAACAAGGGGCTGTGGCGGGCTACGAGCAGTACTTC.

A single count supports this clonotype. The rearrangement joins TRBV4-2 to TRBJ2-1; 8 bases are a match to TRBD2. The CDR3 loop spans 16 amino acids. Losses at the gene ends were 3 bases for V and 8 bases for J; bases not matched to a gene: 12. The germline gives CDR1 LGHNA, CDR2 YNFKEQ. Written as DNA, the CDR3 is TGTGCCAGCAGCCATATAGCGGGGAGTGAGATCGATGAGCAGTTCTTC. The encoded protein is CASSHIAGSEIDEQFF.

The CDR3 loop reads CASSGGQTGGANVLTF. In nucleotides, the CDR3 is TGTGCCAGCAGCGGCGGACAGACAGGTGGGGCCAACGTCCTGACTTTC. The chain has TRBV7-9 and TRBJ2-6, with D tentatively TRBD1 (6 bases). V was shortened by 5 bases and J by 3 bases, with 14 bases between the two germline ends. CDR3 length: 16 residues. CDR1 is SEHNR and CDR2 is FQNEAQ in the germline V gene (reference sequence).

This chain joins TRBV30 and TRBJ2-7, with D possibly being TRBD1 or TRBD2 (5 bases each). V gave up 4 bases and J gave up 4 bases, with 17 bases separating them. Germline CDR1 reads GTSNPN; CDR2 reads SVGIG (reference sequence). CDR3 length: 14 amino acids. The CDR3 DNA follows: TGTGCCTGGAACACCCTTGGGGGTGGATACGAGCAGTACTTC. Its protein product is CAWNTLGGGYEQYF.

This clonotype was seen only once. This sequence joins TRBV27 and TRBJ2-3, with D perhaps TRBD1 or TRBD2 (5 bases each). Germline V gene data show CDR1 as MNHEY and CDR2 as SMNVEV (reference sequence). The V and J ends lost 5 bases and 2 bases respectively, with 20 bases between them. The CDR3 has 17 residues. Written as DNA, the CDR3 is TGTGCCAGCAGTCAATTGGTGTCGGGGCGCCCCACAGATACGCAGTATTTT. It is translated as CASSQLVSGRPTDTQYF.

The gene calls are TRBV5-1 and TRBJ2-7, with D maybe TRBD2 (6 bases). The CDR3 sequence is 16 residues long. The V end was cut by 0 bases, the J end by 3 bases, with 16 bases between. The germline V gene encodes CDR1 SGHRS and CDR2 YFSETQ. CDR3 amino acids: CASSLAGSGEFYEQYF. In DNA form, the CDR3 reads TGCGCCAGCAGCTTGGCCGGGTCGGGAGAATTCTACGAGCAGTACTTC.

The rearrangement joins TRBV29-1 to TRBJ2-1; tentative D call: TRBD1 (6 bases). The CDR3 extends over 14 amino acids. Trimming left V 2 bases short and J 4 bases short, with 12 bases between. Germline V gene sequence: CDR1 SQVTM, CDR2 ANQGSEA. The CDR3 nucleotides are TGCAGCGTTGAAAGGACAGAACCTTACAATGAGCAGTTCTTC. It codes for CSVERTEPYNEQFF.

The CDR3 nucleotides read TGTGCCAGCAGTGATTCGGGGGCGCGAGAGACCCAGTACTTC. This sequence encodes CASSDSGARETQYF. The chain couples TRBV2 to TRBJ2-5; D might be TRBD1 or TRBD2, each matching 6 bases. The germline gives CDR1 SNHLY, CDR2 FYNNEI. The CDR3 loop spans 14 amino acids. V gave up 3 bases and J gave up 4 bases, with 12 bases separating them.

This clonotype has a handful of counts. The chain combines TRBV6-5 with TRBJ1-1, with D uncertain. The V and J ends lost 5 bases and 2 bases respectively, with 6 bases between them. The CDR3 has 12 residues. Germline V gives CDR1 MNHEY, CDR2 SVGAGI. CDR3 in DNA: TGTGCCAGCAGTCAAGTTAACACTGAAGCTTTCTTT. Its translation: CASSQVNTEAFF.

The chain's CDR3 is CATDRGFPRPYEQYF. The CDR3 nucleotides are TGTGCCACCGACAGGGGCTTTCCACGCCCTTACGAGCAGTACTTC. The chain recombines TRBV28 with TRBJ2-7, with 8 bases identical to TRBD1. Trimming took 10 bases from V and 4 from J; bases not matched to a gene: 15. This CDR3 is built from 15 residues. Germline CDR1 MDHEN, CDR2 SYDVKM.